Detailed here is one T cell receptor (beta chain). Antigen specificity is unknown. This sample was included in a study of T cell responses to AZD1222 COVID-19 vaccine. Notes on the study in general: Only 5 or 6 individuals given AZD1222 were seropositive at baseline. Females outnumbered males among donors, who were mostly white British; clonal diversity was possibly underestimated. Without day 14 samples, only post-peak T cell repertoires were studied.

V was clipped by 4 bases and J by 3 bases, with 16 bases between them. Germline V gives CDR1 GTSNPN, CDR2 SVGIG (reference sequence). The CDR3 has 14 amino acids. Produced via immunoSEQ multiplex PCR; TCRdb's table is partial and in-frame only. Of 150,000 to 200,000 clones listed, 85% to 90% are singletons. This clonotype originated in an adult who received the MenACWY meningococcal vaccine as a control. This rearrangement joins TRBV30 to TRBJ2-7, with D perhaps TRBD1 (6 bases). The sequences come from peripheral blood, collected 28 days after the second dose of the MenACWY control vaccine. The CDR3 coding sequence is TGTGCCTGGAACCGCCGGGACACTTTCTACGAGCAGTACTTC. Residues: CAWNRRDTFYEQYF.